This passage covers 11 T cell receptor beta chains from one sample sequenced in a study of PD-1 blockade in classical Hodgkin lymphoma (TCRdb year 2020). The receptor library was made with the immunoSEQ multiplex PCR assay. In TCRdb, the immuneACCESS table is reduced to in-frame sequences with V and J assigned. These tables do not hold every clone; where another copy was compared, an unresolved V gene accounts for under half, and the others remain unexplained. A total of 15,000 to 20,000 clones appear in this sample, less than 75% of them only once. The ten largest account for 7.8% of the sample. The time point label for this specimen denotes: cycle 4 day 1 (C4D1), after 6 weeks of nivolumab. Every trial patient had relapsed following autologous stem cell transplantation, and prior brentuximab vedotin exposure was what differed among cohorts A, B and C. Specimen: peripheral blood mononuclear cells (PBMCs), collected before the fourth cycle of nivolumab. These receptors all stem from a human donor with classical Hodgkin lymphoma.

Comment on this clone: This could be a read error, since a much larger clone is one nucleotide away. Within the sample, other DNA sequences also encode this same CDR3. This sequence joins TRBV4-1 and TRBJ1-5; tentatively, D is TRBD1 (6 bases). CDR1 MGHRA and CDR2 YSYEKL come from the germline V gene. There are 17 residues in the CDR3. CDR3 sequence reads: CASSQGFGSGVGQPQHF. For the CDR3, the DNA is TGCGCCAGCAGCCAAGGCTTTGGGTCAGGGGTTGGGCAGCCCCAGCACTTT.

The rearrangement joins TRBV25-1 to TRBJ2-2; TRBD2 agrees at 7 bases. The CDR3 contains 15 residues. Germline V gene data show CDR1 as MGHDK and CDR2 as SYGVNS. The trim removed 2 bases at V and 4 bases at J, leaving 4 bases unmatched. The CDR3 DNA follows: TGTGCCAGCAGTGAAGCGGGAGCTATCACCGGGGAGCTGTTTTTT. It is translated as CASSEAGAITGELFF.

This clone was detected only a few times. This chain uses TRBV2 with TRBJ1-5, with 11 bases fitting TRBD1. With 3 bases clipped from V and 6 bases from J, the junction kept 7 bases outside the gene matches. The CDR3 is 16 residues long. The V gene's germline CDR1 is SNHLY and CDR2 FYNNEI. CDR3 nucleotides: TGTGCCAGCAGTGAGGTCTGGGACAGGGGGATTCAGCCCCAGCATTTT. Protein product: CASSEVWDRGIQPQHF.

The rearrangement uses TRBV6-6 and TRBJ1-1; D is undetermined. The germline CDR1 and CDR2 sequences are MNHNY and SVGAGI (reference sequence). V was pared by 6 bases and J by 2 bases, with 10 bases between. The length of the CDR3 is 13 residues. This CDR3 reads CASSLLTNTEAFF. CDR3 bases: TGTGCCAGCAGCCTCTTGACCAACACTGAAGCTTTCTTT.

About this clone: Other nucleotide sequences in the sample specify the same CDR3. This chain links TRBV27 with TRBJ1-1; 7 nucleotides agree with TRBD1. Trimming removed 1 base from V and 5 bases from J; junction bases left unmatched: 13. This CDR3 region has 17 residues. The germline CDR1 and CDR2 sequences are MNHEY and SMNVEV (reference sequence). The CDR3, as DNA: TGTGCCAGCAGTTTATTGCCCTCAGGGGGGTATGAGACTGAAGCTTTCTTT. Its translation: CASSLLPSGGYETEAFF.

This clone was detected only once. This chain links TRBV7-9 with TRBJ2-2; TRBD1 aligns across 8 bases. CDR1 is SEHNR, CDR2 FQNEAQ, per germline (reference sequence). With 1 base clipped from V and 7 bases from J, the junction kept 8 bases outside the gene matches. The CDR3 spans 16 residues. The CDR3 sequence is CASSLVSTGVDGELFF. The CDR3 DNA follows: TGTGCCAGCAGCTTAGTGTCGACAGGGGTTGACGGGGAGCTGTTTTTT.

The chain combines TRBV5-4 with TRBJ2-1; no reliable D call. The CDR3 totals 12 residues. Trimming removed 4 bases from V and 8 bases from J, with 10 bases in between. Germline loops: CDR1 SGHNT, CDR2 YYREEE (reference sequence). Here the CDR3 DNA reads TGTGCCAGCAGCGGGGTAGTCGATGAGCAGTTCTTC. It is translated as CASSGVVDEQFF.

The V call is TRBV2, the J call TRBJ2-7, with TRBD1 identical over 7 bases. The CDR3 loop spans 14 amino acids. Germline loops: CDR1 SNHLY, CDR2 FYNNEI. V shed 6 bases, J shed 5 bases, and the junction held 10 bases outside the gene matches. The CDR3 spells CASSPAQGDHEQYF. For the CDR3, the DNA is TGTGCCAGCAGCCCGGCGCAGGGGGACCACGAGCAGTACTTC.

V and J are TRBV6-6 and TRBJ1-6, with D possibly TRBD1 on 6 matching bases. Germline V gene lookup returns CDR1 MNHNY and CDR2 SVGAGI (reference sequence). CDR3 length: 15 residues. V dropped 0 bases and J dropped 9 bases, with 12 bases sitting between them. CDR3 sequence: CASSYSGRGSSPLHF. DNA for the CDR3: TGTGCCAGCAGTTACTCGGGCAGGGGTAGTTCACCCCTCCACTTT.

This rearrangement joins TRBV5-6 to TRBJ2-7; D is unclear. V lost 0 bases, J lost 3 bases, and 10 bases lay in between. CDR1 and CDR2 from the germline V gene are SGHDT and YYEEEE. The CDR3 covers 14 residues. As DNA, the CDR3 is TGTGCCAGCAGCTTGGGCGGCTACCTCTACGAGCAGTACTTC. As protein: CASSLGGYLYEQYF.

This clone was observed a handful of times. CDR3 sequence: CASSLVGVNYEQYF. The CDR3, as DNA: TGCGCCAGCAGCTTGGTAGGGGTAAACTACGAGCAGTACTTC. This chain links TRBV5-1 with TRBJ2-7; D perhaps matches TRBD1 (5 bases). The V gene lost 0 bases and the J gene lost 3 bases, with 10 bases spanning the gap. CDR1 is SGHRS, CDR2 YFSETQ, per germline. CDR3 length: 14 amino acids.